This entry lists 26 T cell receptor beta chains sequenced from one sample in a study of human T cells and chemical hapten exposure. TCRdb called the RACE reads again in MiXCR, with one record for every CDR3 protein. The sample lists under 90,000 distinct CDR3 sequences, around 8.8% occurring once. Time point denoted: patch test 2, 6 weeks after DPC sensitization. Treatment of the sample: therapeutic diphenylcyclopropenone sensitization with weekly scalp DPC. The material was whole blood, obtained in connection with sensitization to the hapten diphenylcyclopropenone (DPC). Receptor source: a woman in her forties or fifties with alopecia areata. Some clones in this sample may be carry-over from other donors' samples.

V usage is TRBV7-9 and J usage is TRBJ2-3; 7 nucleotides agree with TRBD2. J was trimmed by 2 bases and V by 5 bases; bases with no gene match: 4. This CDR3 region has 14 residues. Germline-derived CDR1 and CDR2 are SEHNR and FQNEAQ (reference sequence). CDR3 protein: CASSPGLVTDTQYF. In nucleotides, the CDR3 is TGTGCCAGCAGCCCTGGACTAGTCACAGATACGCAGTATTTT.

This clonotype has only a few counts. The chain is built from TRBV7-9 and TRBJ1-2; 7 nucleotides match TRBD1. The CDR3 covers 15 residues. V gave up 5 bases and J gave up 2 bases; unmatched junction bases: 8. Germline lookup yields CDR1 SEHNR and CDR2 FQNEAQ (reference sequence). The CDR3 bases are TGTGCCAGCAGCCCAATAAGACAGGGAAACTATGGCTACACCTTC. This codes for CASSPIRQGNYGYTF.

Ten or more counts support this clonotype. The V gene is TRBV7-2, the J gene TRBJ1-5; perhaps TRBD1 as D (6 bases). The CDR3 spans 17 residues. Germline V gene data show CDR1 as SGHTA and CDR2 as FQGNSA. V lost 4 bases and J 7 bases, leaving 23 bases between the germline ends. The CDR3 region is CASSSFADRLSTQPQHF. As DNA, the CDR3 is TGTGCCAGCAGCTCCTTCGCTGACAGGTTGTCCACCCAGCCCCAGCATTTT.

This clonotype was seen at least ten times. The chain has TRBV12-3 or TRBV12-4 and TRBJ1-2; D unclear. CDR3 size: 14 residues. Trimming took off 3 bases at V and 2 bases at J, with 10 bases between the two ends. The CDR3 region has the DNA TGTGCCAGCAGTTTGGGCAGCCTGAACTATGGCTACACCTTC. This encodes CASSLGSLNYGYTF.

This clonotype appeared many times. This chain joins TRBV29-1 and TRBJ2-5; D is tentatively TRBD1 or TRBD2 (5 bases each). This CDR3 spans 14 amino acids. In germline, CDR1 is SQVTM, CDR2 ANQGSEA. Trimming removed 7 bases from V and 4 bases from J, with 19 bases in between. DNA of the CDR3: TGCAGCGCTCCCGGGACCGTTCTAGGAGAGACCCAGTACTTC. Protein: CSAPGTVLGETQYF.

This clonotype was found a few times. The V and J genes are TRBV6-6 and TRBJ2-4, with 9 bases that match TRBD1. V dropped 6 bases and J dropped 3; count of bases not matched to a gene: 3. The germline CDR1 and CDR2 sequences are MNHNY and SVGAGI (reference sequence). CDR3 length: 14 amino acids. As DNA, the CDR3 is TGTGCCAGCAGACAGACAGGGGGCAAAAACATTCAGTACTTC. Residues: CASRQTGGKNIQYF.

DNA for the CDR3: TGTGCCAGCAGTGTGGCTAGCGGGAGGGAGCAGTACTTC. This translates into CASSVASGREQYF. This chain uses TRBV2 with TRBJ2-7; 11 bases are a match to TRBD2. Germline V gives CDR1 SNHLY, CDR2 FYNNEI. V lost 4 bases to trimming and J lost 7 bases; unmatched junction nucleotides: 3. The CDR3 runs 13 residues.

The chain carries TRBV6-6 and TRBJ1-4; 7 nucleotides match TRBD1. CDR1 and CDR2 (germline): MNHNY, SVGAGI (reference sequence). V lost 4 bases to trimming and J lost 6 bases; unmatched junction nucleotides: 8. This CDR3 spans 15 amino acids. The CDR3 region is CASSLIGQGDEKLFF. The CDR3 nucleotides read TGTGCCAGCAGTTTAATTGGGCAGGGGGATGAAAAACTGTTTTTT.

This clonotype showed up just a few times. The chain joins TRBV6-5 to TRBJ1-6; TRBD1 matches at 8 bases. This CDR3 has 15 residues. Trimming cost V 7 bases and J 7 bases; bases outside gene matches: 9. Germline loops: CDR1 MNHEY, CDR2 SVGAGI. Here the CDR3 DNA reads TGTGCCAGCACCCAGACAGGGGTCGTCAATTCACCCCTCCACTTT. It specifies CASTQTGVVNSPLHF.

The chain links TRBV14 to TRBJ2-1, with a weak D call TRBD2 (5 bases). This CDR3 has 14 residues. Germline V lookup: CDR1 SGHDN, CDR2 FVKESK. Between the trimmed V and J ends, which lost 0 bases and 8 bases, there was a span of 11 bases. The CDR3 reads CASSQDEGGDEQFF. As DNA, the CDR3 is TGTGCCAGCAGCCAAGATGAGGGTGGCGATGAGCAGTTCTTC. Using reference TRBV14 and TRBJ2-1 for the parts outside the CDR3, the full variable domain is EAGVTQFPSHSVIEKGQTVTLRCDPISGHDNLYWYRRVMGKEIKFLLHFVKESKQDESGMPNNRFLAERTGGTYSTLKVQPAELEDSGVYFCASSQDEGGDEQFFGPGTRLTVL.

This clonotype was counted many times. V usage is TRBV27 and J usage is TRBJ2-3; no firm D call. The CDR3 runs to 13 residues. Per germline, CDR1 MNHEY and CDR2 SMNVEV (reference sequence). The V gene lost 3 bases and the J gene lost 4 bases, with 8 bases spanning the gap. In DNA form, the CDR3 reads TGTGCCAGCAGTTTGACCGAGCCAGATACGCAGTATTTT. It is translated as CASSLTEPDTQYF.

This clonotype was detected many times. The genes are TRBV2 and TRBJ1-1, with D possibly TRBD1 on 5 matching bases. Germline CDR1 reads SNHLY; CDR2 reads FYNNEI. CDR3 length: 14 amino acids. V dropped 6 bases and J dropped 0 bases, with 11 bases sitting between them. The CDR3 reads CASRRQNMNTEAFF. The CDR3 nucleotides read TGTGCCAGCAGAAGACAGAACATGAACACTGAAGCTTTCTTT.

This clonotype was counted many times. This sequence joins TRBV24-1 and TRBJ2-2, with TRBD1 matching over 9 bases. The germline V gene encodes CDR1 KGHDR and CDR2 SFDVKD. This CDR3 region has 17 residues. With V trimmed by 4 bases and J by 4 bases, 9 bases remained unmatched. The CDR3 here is CATSDPRTGVFTGELFF. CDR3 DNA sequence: TGTGCCACCAGTGACCCTAGGACAGGGGTATTCACCGGGGAGCTGTTTTTT.

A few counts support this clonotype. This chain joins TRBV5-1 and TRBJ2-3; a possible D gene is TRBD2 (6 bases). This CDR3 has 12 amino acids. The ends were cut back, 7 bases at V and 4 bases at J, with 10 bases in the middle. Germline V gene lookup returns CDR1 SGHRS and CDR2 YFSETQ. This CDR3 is CASSGDSDTQYF. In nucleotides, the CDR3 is TGCGCCAGCTCGGGGGATTCAGATACGCAGTATTTT.

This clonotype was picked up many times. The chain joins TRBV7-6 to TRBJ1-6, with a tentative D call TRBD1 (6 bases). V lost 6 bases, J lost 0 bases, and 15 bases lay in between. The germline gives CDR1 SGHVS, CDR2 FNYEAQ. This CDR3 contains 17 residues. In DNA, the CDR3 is TGTGCCAGCAGTTCGGGGGGCTTCAGCTCCTATAATTCACCCCTCCACTTT. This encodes CASSSGGFSSYNSPLHF.

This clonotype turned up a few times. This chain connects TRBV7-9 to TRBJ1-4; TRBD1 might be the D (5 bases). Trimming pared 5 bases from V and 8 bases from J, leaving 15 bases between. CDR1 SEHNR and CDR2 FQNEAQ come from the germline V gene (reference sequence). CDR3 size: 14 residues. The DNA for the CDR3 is TGTGCCAGCAGCGGAGGAGGGGTGGAGGAAAAACTGTTTTTT. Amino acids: CASSGGGVEEKLFF.

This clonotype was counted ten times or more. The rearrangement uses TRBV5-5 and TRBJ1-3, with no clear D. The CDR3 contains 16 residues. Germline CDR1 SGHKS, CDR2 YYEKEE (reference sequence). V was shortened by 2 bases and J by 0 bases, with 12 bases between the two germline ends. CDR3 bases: TGTGCCAGCAGCTTTTGGGGTTCCAACTCTGGAAACACCATATATTTT. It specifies CASSFWGSNSGNTIYF.

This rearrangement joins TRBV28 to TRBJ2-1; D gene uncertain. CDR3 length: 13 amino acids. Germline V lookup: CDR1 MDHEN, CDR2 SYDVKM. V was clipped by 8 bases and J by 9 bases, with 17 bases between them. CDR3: CASVVGPATEQFF. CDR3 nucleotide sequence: TGTGCCAGCGTGGTTGGGCCGGCCACTGAGCAGTTCTTC.

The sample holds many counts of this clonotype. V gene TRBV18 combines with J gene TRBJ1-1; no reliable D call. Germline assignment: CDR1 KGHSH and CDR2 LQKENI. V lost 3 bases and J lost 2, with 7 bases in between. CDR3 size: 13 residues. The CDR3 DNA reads TGTGCCAGCTCACCTCCAGGCAACACTGAAGCTTTCTTT. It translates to CASSPPGNTEAFF. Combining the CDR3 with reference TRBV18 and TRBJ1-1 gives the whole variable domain NAGVMQNPRHLVRRRGQEARLRCSPMKGHSHVYWYRQLPEEGLKFMVYLQKENIIDESGMPKERFSAEFPKEGPSILRIQQVVRGDSAAYFCASSPPGNTEAFFGQGTRLTVV.

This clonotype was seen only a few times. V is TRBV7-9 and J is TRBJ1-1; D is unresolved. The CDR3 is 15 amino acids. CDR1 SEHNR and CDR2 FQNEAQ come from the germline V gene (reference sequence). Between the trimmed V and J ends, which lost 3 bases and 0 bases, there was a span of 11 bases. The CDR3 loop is CASSFKELMNTEAFF. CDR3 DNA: TGTGCCAGCAGCTTTAAGGAGCTCATGAACACTGAAGCTTTCTTT. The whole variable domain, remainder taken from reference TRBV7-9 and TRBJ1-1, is DTGVSQNPRHKITKRGQNVTFRCDPISEHNRLYWYRQTLGQGPEFLTYFQNEAQLEKSRLLSDRFSAERPKGSFSTLEIQRTEQGDSAMYLCASSFKELMNTEAFFGQGTRLTVV.

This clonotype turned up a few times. The CDR3 here is CASSYRRYSSTDTQYF. CDR3 bases: TGTGCCAGCAGTTACCGTAGGTACAGTTCTACAGATACGCAGTATTTT. The V and J genes are TRBV6-5 and TRBJ2-3; the D is unclear. Germline V gene sequence: CDR1 MNHEY, CDR2 SVGAGI. V was cut by 2 bases and J by 3 bases, with 15 bases left in between. There are 16 residues in the CDR3.

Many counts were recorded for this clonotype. The CDR3, as DNA: TGCGCCGAGGGGGGTTACTTGGGGCAGGGGCTTATCACTGAAGCTTTCTTT. This translates into CAEGGYLGQGLITEAFF. The chain combines TRBV4-3 with TRBJ1-1; D may be TRBD1 (6 bases). From germline, CDR1 is LGHNA and CDR2 YSLEER. V dropped 11 bases and J dropped 4 bases, with 29 bases sitting between them. The CDR3 is made up of 17 amino acids.

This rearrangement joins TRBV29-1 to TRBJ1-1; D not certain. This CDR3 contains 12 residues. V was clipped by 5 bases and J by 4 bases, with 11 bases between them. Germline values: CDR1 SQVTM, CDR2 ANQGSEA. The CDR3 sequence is CSVLKDGTEAFF. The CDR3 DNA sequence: TGCAGCGTTTTGAAGGACGGCACTGAAGCTTTCTTT.

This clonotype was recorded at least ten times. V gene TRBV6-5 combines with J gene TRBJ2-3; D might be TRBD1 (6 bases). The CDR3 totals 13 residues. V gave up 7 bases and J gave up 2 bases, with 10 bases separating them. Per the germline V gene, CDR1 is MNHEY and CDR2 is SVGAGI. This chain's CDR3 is CASTGHPTDTQYF. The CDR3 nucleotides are TGTGCCAGCACGGGACACCCCACAGATACGCAGTATTTT.

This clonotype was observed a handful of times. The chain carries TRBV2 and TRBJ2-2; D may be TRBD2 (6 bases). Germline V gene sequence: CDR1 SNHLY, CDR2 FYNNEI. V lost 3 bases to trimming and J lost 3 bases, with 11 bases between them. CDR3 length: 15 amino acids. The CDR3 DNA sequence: TGTGCCAGCAGTGAGAGACTAGTAGACACCGGGGAGCTGTTTTTT. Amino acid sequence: CASSERLVDTGELFF. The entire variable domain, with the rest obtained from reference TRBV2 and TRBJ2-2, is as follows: EPEVTQTPSHQVTQMGQEVILRCVPISNHLYFYWYRQILGQKVEFLVSFYNNEISEKSEIFDDQFSVERPDGSNFTLKIRSTKLEDSAMYFCASSERLVDTGELFFGEGSRLTVL.

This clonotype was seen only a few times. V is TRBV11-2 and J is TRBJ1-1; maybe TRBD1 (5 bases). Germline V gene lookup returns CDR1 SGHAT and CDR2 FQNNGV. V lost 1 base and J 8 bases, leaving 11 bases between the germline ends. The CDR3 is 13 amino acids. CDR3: CASSLGGYAEAFF. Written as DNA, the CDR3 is TGTGCCAGCAGCTTAGGGGGGTACGCGGAAGCTTTCTTT.